A selection of T cell receptor beta chains follows, all from one sample in a study of shared clonotypes between healthy human individuals. Sequencing was performed with immunoSEQ multiplex PCR; in TCRdb, only in-frame clones are kept and a portion is missing. The data hold roughly 2,500,000 clones, with over 85% observed a single time. Sequenced material: naive CD4+ T cells from PBMCs. The receptors come from a young man in good health. Some clones in this sample may be carry-over from other donors' samples. Each CDR3 is given with its conserved first and last residue.

J: TRBJ1-1
V: TRBV30
CDR3: CAWSARSVRTEAFF

J: TRBJ2-5
V: TRBV29-1
CDR3: CSVGATGGGWWTQYF

J: TRBJ2-5
V: TRBV11-2
CDR3: CASSPVGGETQYF

J: TRBJ1-6
V: TRBV29-1
CDR3: CSVKEGPNSPLHF

J: TRBJ2-7
V: TRBV7-3
CDR3: CASSPGQLGEQYF

J: TRBJ2-7
V: TRBV18
CDR3: CASSPNVASGPNYEQYF

J: TRBJ2-1
V: TRBV10-3
CDR3: CAISEPTSVATSEQFF

J: TRBJ2-7
V: TRBV29-1
CDR3: CSVRGTLTYEQYF

J: TRBJ1-1
V: TRBV5-1
CDR3: CASSLAGGAQGTEAFF

J: TRBJ1-4
V: TRBV14
CDR3: CASSQAHSLGNEKLFF

J: TRBJ2-7
V: TRBV4-2
CDR3: CASSQGTGRNYEQYF

J: TRBJ2-5
V: TRBV5-6
CDR3: CASSQLTSGRPEETQYF

J: TRBJ1-2
V: TRBV27
CDR3: CASSPAGGYGYTF

J: TRBJ2-5
V: TRBV5-4
CDR3: CASSLVGARDQYF

J: TRBJ1-4
V: TRBV13
CDR3: CASSLRGINEKLFF

J: TRBJ2-7
V: TRBV28
CDR3: CASSLASGSYEQYF

J: TRBJ2-5
V: TRBV29-1
CDR3: CSVGPHLRETQYF

J: TRBJ1-2
V: TRBV11-2
CDR3: CASSLDRYRGYGYTF

J: TRBJ2-5
V: TRBV5-4
CDR3: CASSFRGSITQETQYF

J: TRBJ2-2
V: TRBV5-1
CDR3: CASSLEGGAAGELFF

J: TRBJ2-1
V: TRBV7-9
CDR3: CASSLQGTGSYNEQFF

J: TRBJ1-2
V: TRBV27
CDR3: CASSRAGTSPSGYTF

J: TRBJ1-1
V: TRBV7-2
CDR3: CASSLFRGAMNTEAFF

J: TRBJ2-1
V: TRBV27
CDR3: CASSLSEYNEQFF

J: TRBJ2-2
V: TRBV2
CDR3: CASSEERLANTGELFF

J: TRBJ1-2
V: TRBV19
CDR3: CASSSRGSNYGYTF

J: TRBJ1-2
V: TRBV28
CDR3: CASSGRDDGYTF

J: TRBJ2-2
V: TRBV11-3
CDR3: CASSRTSGKNTGELFF

J: TRBJ2-1
V: TRBV7-9
CDR3: CASSLGLAEADEQFF

J: TRBJ2-7
V: TRBV25-1
CDR3: CASRGGRPAGGSYEQYF

J: TRBJ1-5
V: TRBV27
CDR3: CASSLTGYGQPQHF

J: TRBJ1-4
V: TRBV16
CDR3: CASSSPEIQLNEKLFF

J: TRBJ1-2
V: TRBV7-2
CDR3: CASSLAGTGVGYTF

J: TRBJ2-7
V: TRBV29-1
CDR3: CSVAAYSTYEQYF

J: TRBJ2-4
V: TRBV19
CDR3: CASRGGQGIAKNIQYF

J: TRBJ2-1
V: TRBV4-1
CDR3: CASSQSILRGRGNNEQFF

J: TRBJ2-7
V: TRBV28
CDR3: CASSLTTGGHDLSYEQYF

J: TRBJ2-1
V: TRBV25-1
CDR3: CASSEWNGGYNEQFF

J: TRBJ2-5
V: TRBV9
CDR3: CASTHGNGARGAETQYF

J: TRBJ2-2
V: TRBV30
CDR3: CACSTSNAGELFF

J: TRBJ2-3
V: TRBV18
CDR3: CASSPPGSTDTQYF

J: TRBJ2-7
V: TRBV21-1
CDR3: CASSGAGGNSYEQYF

J: TRBJ2-3
V: TRBV4-3
CDR3: CASSREPAGGKDTQYF

J: TRBJ1-1
V: TRBV6-1
CDR3: CASSEQRGSTEAFF

J: TRBJ1-1
V: TRBV19
CDR3: CASSPLPGAAGANTEAFF

J: TRBJ2-3
V: TRBV28
CDR3: CASSSPRLSTDTQYF

J: TRBJ2-2
V: TRBV6-5
CDR3: CASRASGTYTGELFF

J: TRBJ1-3
V: TRBV18
CDR3: CASLETGSSGNTIYF